The rows below give T cell receptor beta chains drawn from one sample of a study of response to subunit inactivated influenza vaccine. Using its own MiXCR run on the RT-PCR reads, TCRdb lists one record per CDR3 protein. There are about 530,000 distinct CDR3 sequences in the sample; roughly 12% occur only once, and roughly a tenth lies in the top ten. The material sequenced was PBMCs from blood, taken on the day of vaccination. The origin of the receptors is a man aged 45-65 years who received an inactivated influenza vaccine. Both conserved end residues are part of each CDR3. The D gene is left open where the match is weak. Expanded clones get a size class; other rows say once, few or many, or leave the size out.

cdr3_length	j_call	clone_size	d_call	v_call	cdr3_nt	cdr3_aa
13	TRBJ2-1	-	-	TRBV6-2/TRBV6-3	TGTGCCAGCGGCCAAGGATGGGGAAATGAGCAGTTCTTC	CASGQGWGNEQFF
15	TRBJ2-7	once	TRBD2	TRBV28	TGTGTCAGCAGTGTCTCTAGCGGGAGCTTCTACGAGCAGTACTTC	CVSSVSSGSFYEQYF
15	TRBJ1-1	-	-	TRBV29-1	TGCAGCGTTGTTGGGTTCGGACAATCGAACACTGAAGCTTTCTTT	CSVVGFGQSNTEAFF
13	TRBJ2-7	few	TRBD1	TRBV5-1	TGCGCCAGCAGCGAAATGACAGGGACCGAGCAGTACTTC	CASSEMTGTEQYF
15	TRBJ1-1	few	-	TRBV4-1	TGCGCCAGCAGCCAAGACCCCCGGGGGGGCACTGAAGCTTTCTTT	CASSQDPRGGTEAFF
14	TRBJ1-4	few	-	TRBV5-1	TGCGCCAGCAGCTTGGGGGGGATCGATGAAAAACTGTTTTTT	CASSLGGIDEKLFF
16	TRBJ2-6	-	TRBD2	TRBV29-1	TGCAGCGTTGAATCTAGCGGGGGTCGGGGGGCCAACGTCCTGACTTTC	CSVESSGGRGANVLTF
14	TRBJ1-6	-	-	TRBV27	TGTGCCAGCAGTTTGGTCCGAAGTAATTCACCCCTCCACTTT	CASSLVRSNSPLHF
12	TRBJ1-2	few	-	TRBV5-6	TGTGCCAGCAGCTTGGGTCGGACTGGCTACACCTTC	CASSLGRTGYTF
12	TRBJ2-7	many	-	TRBV12-3/TRBV12-4	TGTGCCAGCAGTCCCCAGGACTACGAGCAGTACTTC	CASSPQDYEQYF
14	TRBJ1-4	few	TRBD1	TRBV12-3/TRBV12-4	TGTGCCAGCAGGCCCGGACAGGGTTACGAAAAACTGTTTTTT	CASRPGQGYEKLFF
12	TRBJ1-2	-	-	TRBV12-3/TRBV12-4	TGTGCCGCTTCCAGGGGAGCCTATGGCTACACCTTC	CAASRGAYGYTF
13	TRBJ2-2	-	-	TRBV10-3	TGTGCCATCAGTGAAGGGGTTACCGGGGAGCTGTTTTTT	CAISEGVTGELFF
15	TRBJ2-3	many	-	TRBV11-2	TGTGCCAGCAGCCCGGCGACAGGCAGCACAGATACGCAGTATTTT	CASSPATGSTDTQYF
17	TRBJ2-7	few	TRBD2	TRBV13	TGTGCCAGCAGCTTAGGGCCTAGCGGGGGGGCATCCTACGAGCAGTACTTC	CASSLGPSGGASYEQYF
12	TRBJ2-2	-	-	TRBV12-3/TRBV12-4	TGTGCCAGCAGTTTGTGGGGCGGGGAGCTGTTTTTT	CASSLWGGELFF
20	TRBJ2-1	many	TRBD2	TRBV20-1	TGCAGTGCTAGAGACTTTACAGGACTAGCGGGAGGGAGCTCCTACAATGAGCAGTTCTTC	CSARDFTGLAGGSSYNEQFF